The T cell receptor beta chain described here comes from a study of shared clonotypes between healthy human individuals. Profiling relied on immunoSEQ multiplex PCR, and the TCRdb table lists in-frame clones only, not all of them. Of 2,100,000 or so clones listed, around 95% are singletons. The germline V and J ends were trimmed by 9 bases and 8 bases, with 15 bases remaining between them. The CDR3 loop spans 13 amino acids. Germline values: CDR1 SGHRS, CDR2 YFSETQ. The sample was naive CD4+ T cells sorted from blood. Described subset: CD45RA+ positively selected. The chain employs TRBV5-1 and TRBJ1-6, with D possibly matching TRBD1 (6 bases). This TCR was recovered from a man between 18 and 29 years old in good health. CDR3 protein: CAIVTGKDSPLHF. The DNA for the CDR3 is TGCGCCATCGTAACAGGGAAGGATTCACCCCTCCACTTT.